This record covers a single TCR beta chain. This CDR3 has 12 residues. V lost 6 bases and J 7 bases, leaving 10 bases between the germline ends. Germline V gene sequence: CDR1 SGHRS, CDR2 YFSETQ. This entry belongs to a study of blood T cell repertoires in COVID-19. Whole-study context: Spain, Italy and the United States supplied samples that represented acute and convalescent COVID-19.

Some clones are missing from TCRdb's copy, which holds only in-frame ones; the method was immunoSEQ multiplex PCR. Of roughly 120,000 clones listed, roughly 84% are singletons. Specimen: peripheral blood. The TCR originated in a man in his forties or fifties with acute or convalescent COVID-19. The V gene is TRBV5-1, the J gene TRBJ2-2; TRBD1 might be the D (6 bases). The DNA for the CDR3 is TGCGCCAGCACACAGGGCGGCGGGGAGCTGTTTTTT. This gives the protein CASTQGGGELFF.